This T cell receptor beta chain came from a study of CD8 T cells in ankylosing spondylitis. General observations from the study: Disease-associated clones were reportedly significantly overrepresented in matched ankylosing spondylitis synovial fluid. Seemingly distinctive of ankylosing spondylitis blood was a TCR beta motif formed by eight highly homologous variants. Relatively rare in peripheral blood, disease-linked clones were also CD8+.

As the method for making TCR beta libraries, quantitative 5'-RACE with molecular barcodes was used. MiXCR, applied by TCRdb to the 5' RACE reads, yields one record per CDR3 protein. The sample has approximately 25,000 distinct CDR3 sequences, 7.9% seen once. The CDR3 has 15 amino acids. CDR1 and CDR2 (germline): SGHRS, YFSETQ. J gave up 0 bases and V 4 bases, and 1 base lay outside the gene matches. This clonotype has just a few counts. The antigen is unknown. The clonotype originates from a male donor with ankylosing spondylitis or in good health (not recorded which). The chain joins TRBV5-1 to TRBJ2-3; TRBD2 matches at 11 bases. The sample was blood. This CDR3 reads CASSTSGGSTDTQYF. CDR3 coding DNA: TGCGCCAGCAGCACTAGCGGGGGAAGCACAGATACGCAGTATTTT.